The rows below give T cell receptor beta chains drawn from one sample of a study of cytomegalovirus exposure and HLA in healthy donors. Profiling relied on immunoSEQ multiplex PCR, and the TCRdb table lists in-frame clones only, not all of them. The sample has about 140,000 clones, about 68% seen once. The material sequenced was PBMCs. The receptors were gathered from a human donor in good health. Each CDR3 is given with its conserved first and last residue. The D gene is left open where the match is weak. The size field is filled for only some rows; it gives once, few, many or a size class.

TRBV18	.	TRBJ2-7	.	TGTGCCAGCTCACCACCACACAGCCCCTACGAGCAGTACTTC	CASSPPHSPYEQYF
TRBV29-1	few	TRBJ2-3	TRBD2	TGCAGCGTCCTAGCGGGAGATAGCACAGATACGCAGTATTTT	CSVLAGDSTDTQYF
TRBV6-4	few	TRBJ2-1	TRBD2	TGTGCCAGCAGTCGGACTAGCGGGAGAGTCTACAATGAGCAGTTCTTC	CASSRTSGRVYNEQFF
TRBV7-9	.	TRBJ2-5	.	TGTGCCAGCAGCTTACCAGTACAGGGAAAGGGACAAGAGACCCAGTACTTC	CASSLPVQGKGQETQYF
TRBV4-1	.	TRBJ1-3	.	TGCGCCAGCAGCCTCGAGGGGGGGGACACCATATATTTT	CASSLEGGDTIYF
TRBV11-2	.	TRBJ2-7	.	TGTGCCAGCAGCTTAGATTTGCAGGTCCACGAGCAGTACTTC	CASSLDLQVHEQYF
TRBV28	.	TRBJ2-5	TRBD2	TGTGCCAGCAGTCAACTAGCGGGCCAAGAGACCCAGTACTTC	CASSQLAGQETQYF
TRBV11-2	.	TRBJ1-4	.	TGTGCCAGCAGCTCGGGGAATGAAAAACTGTTTTTT	CASSSGNEKLFF
TRBV5-1	.	TRBJ1-1	TRBD1	TGCGCCAGCAGCTTGTCAGGGGGCGTAAACACTGAAGCTTTCTTT	CASSLSGGVNTEAFF
TRBV11-3	few	TRBJ2-6	.	TGTGCCAGCAGCTTAGGAGGATCGGGGGTAGGGGCCAACGTCCTGACTTTC	CASSLGGSGVGANVLTF
TRBV7-2	once	TRBJ1-2	.	TGTGCCAGCAGCTACCGGACAGCCGGATATGGCTACACCTTC	CASSYRTAGYGYTF
TRBV7-7	.	TRBJ2-5	.	TGTGCTAGCAGCTTAGGGGCAGGGTCCCAAGAGACCCAGTACTTC	CASSLGAGSQETQYF
TRBV27	.	TRBJ2-7	TRBD2	TGTGCCAGCAGTTTATCGTCGGGAGGGGACGAGCAGTACTTC	CASSLSSGGDEQYF
TRBV6-4	few	TRBJ1-2	TRBD1	TGTGCCAGCAGTGAGGGGACAGATGTTACTAACTATGGCTACACCTTC	CASSEGTDVTNYGYTF
TRBV18	.	TRBJ2-5	TRBD1	TGTGCCAGCTCACCTGGACAGGGGGAAAGGGAGCAGTACTTC	CASSPGQGEREQYF
TRBV9	once	TRBJ2-5	.	TGTGCCAGCAGCGCCGGCGGCCTCCAAGAGACCCAGTACTTC	CASSAGGLQETQYF
TRBV7-8	once	TRBJ2-1	.	TGTGCCAGCAGCCCCCGAGGTGGGAGGTACAATGAGCAGTTCTTC	CASSPRGGRYNEQFF
TRBV9	few	TRBJ1-1	TRBD1	TGTGCCAGCAGCGTAGGGGACAGGGGATACACTGAAGCTTTCTTT	CASSVGDRGYTEAFF
TRBV6-5	few	TRBJ1-1	.	TGTGCCAGCAGTTACTCAATGAGCAGGGCTGAAGCTTTCTTT	CASSYSMSRAEAFF
TRBV4-3	.	TRBJ2-1	.	TGCGCCAGCAGCCAAGAGGTACAGGGAAATGAGCAGTTCTTC	CASSQEVQGNEQFF
TRBV4-1	.	TRBJ2-7	.	TGCGCCAGCAGCGGCGGGATGACCTACGAGCAGTACTTC	CASSGGMTYEQYF
TRBV7-9	.	TRBJ1-3	.	TGTGCCAGCAGCCAAAACAGGGCTGGAAACACCATATATTTT	CASSQNRAGNTIYF
TRBV6-4	.	TRBJ1-5	.	TGTGCCAGCAGTGACTCGGGGAGTGCAGGTCAGCCCCAGCATTTT	CASSDSGSAGQPQHF
TRBV27	few	TRBJ1-2	.	TGTGCCAGCAGTTCATGGGGGCCCGGAAACTATGGCTACACCTTC	CASSSWGPGNYGYTF
TRBV7-2	few	TRBJ2-1	.	TGTGCCAGCAGCTTTAAAGCGCCAATTGGGGAGCAGTTCTTC	CASSFKAPIGEQFF
TRBV10-3	few	TRBJ1-2	TRBD1	TGTGCCATCAGTGAGCCCGGGACAGGGGATGGCTATGGCTACACCTTC	CAISEPGTGDGYGYTF
TRBV4-1	few	TRBJ1-1	TRBD1	TGCGCCAGCAGCCAAGATCACAGGGGGACTGAAGCTTTCTTT	CASSQDHRGTEAFF
TRBV6-5	.	TRBJ1-1	.	TGTGCCAGCAGAATCCGACAGCGGGGCACTGAAGCTTTCTTT	CASRIRQRGTEAFF
TRBV19	.	TRBJ1-5	.	TGTGCCAGTAGTCGTAATTTTCGTAGCAATCAGCCCCAGCATTTT	CASSRNFRSNQPQHF
TRBV11-2	.	TRBJ2-3	TRBD2	TGTGCCAGCAGCCCAGAACTAGCGGGCCTCACAGATACGCAGTATTTT	CASSPELAGLTDTQYF
TRBV11-3	.	TRBJ2-5	.	TGTGCCAGCAGCTCATACCAGCGAGGGCAGCAAGAGACCCAGTACTTC	CASSSYQRGQQETQYF
TRBV28	few	TRBJ2-7	TRBD1	TGTGCCAGCAGCCCCTTCCCCTCCGGGACAGGGTTCTACGAGCAGTACTTC	CASSPFPSGTGFYEQYF
TRBV4-3	.	TRBJ2-2	.	TGCGCCAGCAGCCAAGATAGAACTAGAGGTGCCGGGGAGCTGTTTTTT	CASSQDRTRGAGELFF
TRBV7-9	.	TRBJ2-2	.	TGTGCCAGCGGGGATGTGGAGGCGGACACCGGGGAGCTGTTTTTT	CASGDVEADTGELFF
TRBV7-3	.	TRBJ2-1	TRBD2	TGTGCCAGCAGCTTATTTACTAGCGGAGAGCAGTTCTTC	CASSLFTSGEQFF
TRBV7-9	.	TRBJ2-1	TRBD2	TGTGCCAGCAGCTATCAGCGGGAGTTTTACAATGAGCAGTTCTTC	CASSYQREFYNEQFF
TRBV11-3	.	TRBJ2-3	TRBD2	TGTGCCAGCAGCCCGGGGGGTCGGAACACAGATACGCAGTATTTT	CASSPGGRNTDTQYF
TRBV5-6	.	TRBJ2-6	.	TGTGCCAGCAGTCAGCGAGGGAGATTTGGGGCCAACGTCCTGACTTTC	CASSQRGRFGANVLTF
TRBV9	.	TRBJ2-4	.	TGTGCCAGCAGCGTAGCCGCGGGGGCCAAAAACATTCAGTACTTC	CASSVAAGAKNIQYF
TRBV28	.	TRBJ1-1	.	TGTGCCAGCAGGGACAGTACCCTTAGGGAGACTGAAGCTTTCTTT	CASRDSTLRETEAFF
TRBV27	.	TRBJ2-7	TRBD2	TGTGCCAGCAGACAGACTAGCGGGAGGGCCGACTACGAGCAGTACTTC	CASRQTSGRADYEQYF
TRBV7-9	.	TRBJ2-6	.	TGTGCCAGCAGCTCAGACCCAGGGCAAGGGGCCAACGTCCTGACTTTC	CASSSDPGQGANVLTF
TRBV28	.	TRBJ2-7	TRBD1	TGTGCCAGCAGTCCACTCGGACAGGGAATGACCTACGAGCAGTACTTC	CASSPLGQGMTYEQYF
TRBV29-1	.	TRBJ1-5	TRBD1	TGCAGCGTTACCGGGACAGGGAGTAATCAGCCCCAGCATTTT	CSVTGTGSNQPQHF
TRBV4-3	.	TRBJ2-3	TRBD2	TGCGCCAGCAGCCAATTAATAGCGGGTTCGGCAGATACGCAGTATTTT	CASSQLIAGSADTQYF
TRBV28	.	TRBJ1-3	TRBD1	TGTGCCAGCAGCCCCCGGGACCGGGCAGGGGGCCGAAACACCATATATTTT	CASSPRDRAGGRNTIYF
TRBV28	.	TRBJ2-7	TRBD1	TGTGCCAGCAGTGCAACAGGGGTTGGCGAGCAGTACTTC	CASSATGVGEQYF
TRBV9	.	TRBJ2-1	.	TGTGCCAGCAGCGTAGGGTGGGGGGCCTACAATGAGCAGTTCTTC	CASSVGWGAYNEQFF
TRBV5-4	.	TRBJ2-1	TRBD2	TGTGCCAGCAGCCCCCTCCCCCTAGCGGGAGTTGGCAATGAGCAGTTCTTC	CASSPLPLAGVGNEQFF
TRBV28	few	TRBJ1-2	.	TGTGCCAGCATTGGGCAGCCGTATGGCTACACCTTC	CASIGQPYGYTF
TRBV5-5	.	TRBJ2-1	TRBD2	TGTGCCAGCAGCTTGGTCCATGCGGCGCGGGAGTCCCCCTACAATGAGCAGTTCTTC	CASSLVHAARESPYNEQFF